A selection of T cell receptor beta chains follows, all from one sample in a study of shared clonotypes between healthy human individuals. Assay used: immunoSEQ multiplex PCR; TCRdb lists only in-frame clones, some missing. The sample contains fewer than 1.8 million clones, around 98.5% of which appear only once. The source material was naive CD4+ T cells sorted from blood. The source of these receptors is a man between 25 and 39 years old in good health. CDR3s include the opening cysteine and the closing phenylalanine or tryptophan. The order of the fields is J gene, clone size, D gene, V gene, CDR3 DNA, CDR3 protein. A D gene is named only where the DNA matches it firmly. Only part of the rows carry a size: once, few, many, or a class if the clone is expanded.

j_call: TRBJ2-7
clone_size: .
d_call: TRBD2
v_call: TRBV5-8
cdr3_nt: TGTGCCAGCAGCCCGCTAGTAATAGCGGGAACGAGGGAGCAGTACTTC
cdr3_aa: CASSPLVIAGTREQYF

j_call: TRBJ1-5
clone_size: .
d_call: TRBD1
v_call: TRBV28
cdr3_nt: TGTGCCAGCAGGGGCTCAGACAGGGGCCATCAGCCCCAGCATTTT
cdr3_aa: CASRGSDRGHQPQHF

j_call: TRBJ2-5
clone_size: .
d_call: .
v_call: TRBV7-9
cdr3_nt: TGTGCCAGCAGCTTCCCCGCAAGGGAGACCCAGTACTTC
cdr3_aa: CASSFPARETQYF

j_call: TRBJ2-1
clone_size: .
d_call: TRBD2
v_call: TRBV7-2
cdr3_nt: TGTGCCAGCAGCATGGGACTAGTGTCCCCGCAGTTCTTC
cdr3_aa: CASSMGLVSPQFF

j_call: TRBJ1-2
clone_size: .
d_call: .
v_call: TRBV5-1
cdr3_nt: TGCGCCAGCAGCTTCCCCGGTAGGGACGAAGGCTACACCTTC
cdr3_aa: CASSFPGRDEGYTF

j_call: TRBJ2-5
clone_size: .
d_call: TRBD2
v_call: TRBV11-2
cdr3_nt: TGTGCCAGCAGCTATAGCGGGAGGGAAAAGACCCAGTACTTC
cdr3_aa: CASSYSGREKTQYF

j_call: TRBJ1-1
clone_size: once
d_call: .
v_call: TRBV27
cdr3_nt: TGTGCCAGCAGACAGAAAATTCCCTACGGGGACACTGAAGCTTTCTTT
cdr3_aa: CASRQKIPYGDTEAFF

j_call: TRBJ2-5
clone_size: .
d_call: TRBD1
v_call: TRBV7-2
cdr3_nt: TGTGCCAGCAGCAGCTGGGGACAGGGTAGGGAGACCCAGTACTTC
cdr3_aa: CASSSWGQGRETQYF

j_call: TRBJ1-2
clone_size: .
d_call: TRBD1
v_call: TRBV7-6
cdr3_nt: TGTGCCAGCGGTACAGGGGATTTAGACTATGGCTACACCTTC
cdr3_aa: CASGTGDLDYGYTF

j_call: TRBJ2-7
clone_size: once
d_call: TRBD2
v_call: TRBV6-5
cdr3_nt: TGTGCCAGCAGCTCCGCGGGGGGCTACGAGCAGTACTTC
cdr3_aa: CASSSAGGYEQYF

j_call: TRBJ2-3
clone_size: .
d_call: TRBD2
v_call: TRBV9
cdr3_nt: TGTGCCAGCAGCGTAGATGGGAGACTAGCGGGAGTAGGAGGCACAGATACGCAGTATTTT
cdr3_aa: CASSVDGRLAGVGGTDTQYF

j_call: TRBJ2-7
clone_size: once
d_call: .
v_call: TRBV6-6
cdr3_nt: TGTGCCAGCAGCACAAGACGTCCTACCTACGAGCAGTACTTC
cdr3_aa: CASSTRRPTYEQYF

j_call: TRBJ1-4
clone_size: .
d_call: .
v_call: TRBV4-1
cdr3_nt: TGCGCCAGCAGCACCCCGGGGGGAGGTGAAAAACTGTTTTTT
cdr3_aa: CASSTPGGGEKLFF

j_call: TRBJ2-1
clone_size: .
d_call: TRBD2
v_call: TRBV10-1
cdr3_nt: TGCGCCAGCAGTGGACTAGCGGGAGACAATGAGCAGTTCTTC
cdr3_aa: CASSGLAGDNEQFF

j_call: TRBJ2-1
clone_size: .
d_call: .
v_call: TRBV27
cdr3_nt: TGTGCCAGCACTCGAACACCCCGGATTCCACAGAGCTCCTACAATGAGCAGTTCTTC
cdr3_aa: CASTRTPRIPQSSYNEQFF

j_call: TRBJ2-7
clone_size: once
d_call: .
v_call: TRBV27
cdr3_nt: TGTGCCTCAGCCGGCGAGGGTTTGGGGACCTACGAGCAGTACTTC
cdr3_aa: CASAGEGLGTYEQYF

j_call: TRBJ2-2
clone_size: .
d_call: TRBD2
v_call: TRBV18
cdr3_nt: TGTGCCAGCTCTCATAGACTAGCGGGAGACACCGGGGAGCTGTTTTTT
cdr3_aa: CASSHRLAGDTGELFF

j_call: TRBJ1-2
clone_size: .
d_call: .
v_call: TRBV29-1
cdr3_nt: TGCAGCGTTGATAGGCAGCTGGAGTATGGCTACACCTTC
cdr3_aa: CSVDRQLEYGYTF

j_call: TRBJ1-5
clone_size: .
d_call: .
v_call: TRBV6-6
cdr3_nt: TGTGCCAGCAGGCCCGACAGGTTCAATCAGCCCCAGCATTTT
cdr3_aa: CASRPDRFNQPQHF

j_call: TRBJ2-1
clone_size: .
d_call: .
v_call: TRBV10-2
cdr3_nt: TGCGCCAGCAGTGAGTTTGGCGGGACCTCCTACAATGAGCAGTTCTTC
cdr3_aa: CASSEFGGTSYNEQFF

j_call: TRBJ2-1
clone_size: .
d_call: .
v_call: TRBV7-2
cdr3_nt: TGTGCCAGCAGCTTAGGTCGTGTGGGAATTCTCCACAATGAGCAGTTCTTC
cdr3_aa: CASSLGRVGILHNEQFF

j_call: TRBJ1-2
clone_size: once
d_call: .
v_call: TRBV6-1
cdr3_nt: TGTGCCAGCAGTGAACAGGGCGGCGGCTACACCTTC
cdr3_aa: CASSEQGGGYTF

j_call: TRBJ2-2
clone_size: once
d_call: TRBD2
v_call: TRBV5-1
cdr3_nt: TGCGCCAGCAGCTTAAGCGGGAGGGCCGGGGAGCTGTTTTTT
cdr3_aa: CASSLSGRAGELFF

j_call: TRBJ1-1
clone_size: .
d_call: .
v_call: TRBV5-4
cdr3_nt: TGTGCCAGCAGCCCCTTTTCCCTGAACACTGAAGCTTTCTTT
cdr3_aa: CASSPFSLNTEAFF

j_call: TRBJ2-7
clone_size: .
d_call: .
v_call: TRBV4-3
cdr3_nt: TGCGCCAGCAGCCAAGATTCTACAGGTGGGGACGAGCAGTACTTC
cdr3_aa: CASSQDSTGGDEQYF

j_call: TRBJ2-7
clone_size: .
d_call: .
v_call: TRBV28
cdr3_nt: TGTGCCACCGAGGGGTCCTACGAGCAGTACTTC
cdr3_aa: CATEGSYEQYF

j_call: TRBJ2-5
clone_size: .
d_call: TRBD2
v_call: TRBV7-2
cdr3_nt: TGTGCCAGCAGTTTCCAGCGGGGGGTACAAGAGACCCAGTACTTC
cdr3_aa: CASSFQRGVQETQYF

j_call: TRBJ1-4
clone_size: once
d_call: .
v_call: TRBV27
cdr3_nt: TGTGCCAGCAGCCGAACAGGGTTGGGTAGTTTCGAACTGTTTTTT
cdr3_aa: CASSRTGLGSFELFF

j_call: TRBJ1-1
clone_size: .
d_call: .
v_call: TRBV29-1
cdr3_nt: TGCAGCGTAGGGGGGGGATACACTGAAGCTTTCTTT
cdr3_aa: CSVGGGYTEAFF

j_call: TRBJ1-1
clone_size: once
d_call: .
v_call: TRBV4-1
cdr3_nt: TGCGCCAGCAGCCAAGCGTCCTCTGACACTGAAGCTTTCTTT
cdr3_aa: CASSQASSDTEAFF

j_call: TRBJ2-7
clone_size: once
d_call: .
v_call: TRBV5-4
cdr3_nt: TGTGCCAGCAGCGGGGGAACTTACGGCTCCTACGAGCAGTACTTC
cdr3_aa: CASSGGTYGSYEQYF

j_call: TRBJ1-5
clone_size: once
d_call: TRBD1
v_call: TRBV9
cdr3_nt: TGTGCCAGCAGCGTAGATGGGACAGGGAATCAGCCCCAGCATTTT
cdr3_aa: CASSVDGTGNQPQHF

j_call: TRBJ1-5
clone_size: .
d_call: .
v_call: TRBV7-2
cdr3_nt: TGTGCCAGCAGCTTTGGGGGGGTCAATCAGCCCCAGCATTTT
cdr3_aa: CASSFGGVNQPQHF

j_call: TRBJ2-7
clone_size: .
d_call: .
v_call: TRBV5-6
cdr3_nt: TGTGCCAGCAGCTTGGTTCCTGGGGGAACCTACGAGCAGTACTTC
cdr3_aa: CASSLVPGGTYEQYF